The text below deals with one T cell receptor (beta chain). Its target is unknown. These data come from a study of cytomegalovirus exposure and HLA in healthy donors. The study's findings and limits: Many donors carried some public TCRs, although rarity characterized most TCR sequences.

The study ran its PCR with 60 Vbeta and 13 Jbeta primers. Data came from immunoSEQ multiplex PCR; TCRdb stores just in-frame clones and leaves some out. The data show 100,000 to 150,000 clones, 8% to 9.5% seen once. Healthy bone marrow donors made up the donors. The CDR3 contains 13 residues. The V and J genes are TRBV21-1 and TRBJ2-2; the DNA was not used to check the table's D call, TRBD1. TRBV21-1 is marked as a pseudogene. This TCR was sampled from a man in his forties in good health and CMV-seronegative. The sequenced sample consisted of PBMCs. The CDR3 loop is CASSINRAGELFF. The CDR3 DNA follows: TGTGCCAGCAGCATTAACAGGGCCGGGGAGCTGTTTTTT.